These T cell receptor beta chains were read from a single sample in a study of cytomegalovirus exposure and HLA in healthy donors. Using immunoSEQ multiplex PCR, the repertoire was profiled, and TCRdb retains in-frame clones only, with some absent. The sample shows about 94,000 clones, 81% of them seen only once. Sequenced input: PBMCs. These receptors were collected from a human donor in good health. Each CDR3 is given with its conserved first and last residue. The order of the fields is CDR3 length, D gene, clone size, J gene, V gene, CDR3 protein, CDR3 DNA. The D gene is left open where the match is weak. Expanded clones are given a class, and other clones once, few, many or no size at all.

cdr3_length: 15; d_call: TRBD2; clone_size: NA; j_call: TRBJ2-7; v_call: TRBV5-4; cdr3_aa: CASSSPTSGVDEQYF; cdr3_nt: TGTGCCAGCAGCTCCCCCACTAGCGGGGTGGACGAGCAGTACTTC
cdr3_length: 18; d_call: TRBD1; clone_size: few; j_call: TRBJ1-2; v_call: TRBV9; cdr3_aa: CASSVVGTAGTGKDGYTF; cdr3_nt: TGTGCCAGCAGCGTAGTAGGAACCGCCGGGACAGGGAAGGATGGCTACACCTTC
cdr3_length: 15; d_call: NA; clone_size: NA; j_call: TRBJ2-5; v_call: TRBV15; cdr3_aa: CATSRPRGAEETQYF; cdr3_nt: TGTGCCACCAGCAGACCCAGAGGAGCGGAAGAGACCCAGTACTTC
cdr3_length: 15; d_call: NA; clone_size: NA; j_call: TRBJ1-2; v_call: TRBV9; cdr3_aa: CASSAQGPLGYGYTF; cdr3_nt: TGTGCCAGCAGCGCCCAGGGGCCTCTCGGCTATGGCTACACCTTC
cdr3_length: 15; d_call: TRBD1; clone_size: once; j_call: TRBJ1-1; v_call: TRBV15; cdr3_aa: CATSRGQGARTEAFF; cdr3_nt: TGTGCCACCAGCAGGGGACAGGGGGCGCGCACTGAAGCTTTCTTT
cdr3_length: 15; d_call: NA; clone_size: NA; j_call: TRBJ2-3; v_call: TRBV2; cdr3_aa: CANGAFGGSTDTQYF; cdr3_nt: TGTGCCAACGGGGCATTCGGGGGAAGCACAGATACGCAGTATTTT
cdr3_length: 19; d_call: TRBD2; clone_size: NA; j_call: TRBJ2-1; v_call: TRBV5-1; cdr3_aa: CASSSTLAGGLGTYNEQFF; cdr3_nt: TGCGCCAGCAGCTCTACACTAGCGGGAGGCTTAGGGACCTACAATGAGCAGTTCTTC
cdr3_length: 13; d_call: NA; clone_size: NA; j_call: TRBJ1-1; v_call: TRBV30; cdr3_aa: CAWSVWRGTEAFF; cdr3_nt: TGTGCCTGGAGTGTATGGAGGGGCACTGAAGCTTTCTTT
cdr3_length: 13; d_call: NA; clone_size: NA; j_call: TRBJ1-2; v_call: TRBV19; cdr3_aa: CASREEGSYGYTF; cdr3_nt: TGTGCCAGTAGAGAGGAGGGAAGCTATGGCTACACCTTC
cdr3_length: 16; d_call: TRBD2; clone_size: NA; j_call: TRBJ2-1; v_call: TRBV7-9; cdr3_aa: CASSLPSGSRDNEQFF; cdr3_nt: TGTGCCAGCAGCTTACCCAGCGGGAGCCGGGACAATGAGCAGTTCTTC
cdr3_length: 15; d_call: NA; clone_size: NA; j_call: TRBJ2-7; v_call: TRBV7-6; cdr3_aa: CASSLQSGSPYEQYF; cdr3_nt: TGTGCCAGCAGCTTACAGAGCGGGTCCCCCTACGAGCAGTACTTC
cdr3_length: 15; d_call: TRBD1; clone_size: NA; j_call: TRBJ2-7; v_call: TRBV5-4; cdr3_aa: CASSLAGTGSYEQYF; cdr3_nt: TGTGCCAGCAGCTTGGCCGGGACAGGGTCCTACGAGCAGTACTTC
cdr3_length: 13; d_call: NA; clone_size: NA; j_call: TRBJ2-3; v_call: TRBV6-7; cdr3_aa: CASSYSETDTQYF; cdr3_nt: TGTGCCAGCAGTTACTCGGAGACAGATACGCAGTATTTT
cdr3_length: 15; d_call: TRBD2; clone_size: NA; j_call: TRBJ2-3; v_call: TRBV11-2; cdr3_aa: CASSLVPSGRDTQYF; cdr3_nt: TGTGCCAGCAGCTTAGTTCCTAGCGGGAGAGATACGCAGTATTTT
cdr3_length: 14; d_call: TRBD1; clone_size: once; j_call: TRBJ1-2; v_call: TRBV19; cdr3_aa: CASSVGQGVYGYTF; cdr3_nt: TGTGCCAGTAGTGTCGGACAGGGGGTCTATGGCTACACCTTC
cdr3_length: 16; d_call: NA; clone_size: NA; j_call: TRBJ2-2; v_call: TRBV4-3; cdr3_aa: CASSPLGGLNTGELFF; cdr3_nt: TGCGCCAGCAGCCCCCTGGGAGGTCTTAACACCGGGGAGCTGTTTTTT
cdr3_length: 17; d_call: NA; clone_size: NA; j_call: TRBJ2-7; v_call: TRBV21-1; cdr3_aa: CASSKGFRRGTVYEQYF; cdr3_nt: TGTGCCAGCAGCAAAGGTTTTAGGAGGGGCACAGTTTACGAGCAGTACTTC
cdr3_length: 15; d_call: TRBD1; clone_size: NA; j_call: TRBJ2-3; v_call: TRBV6-4; cdr3_aa: CASSDSGQGTDTQYF; cdr3_nt: TGTGCCAGCAGTGACTCGGGACAGGGCACAGATACGCAGTATTTT
cdr3_length: 19; d_call: NA; clone_size: NA; j_call: TRBJ2-2; v_call: TRBV21-1; cdr3_aa: CASSTLGAGRLVGTGELFF; cdr3_nt: TGTGCCAGCAGCACCCTTGGGGCAGGGCGTTTGGTGGGGACCGGGGAGCTGTTTTTT
cdr3_length: 16; d_call: TRBD1; clone_size: once; j_call: TRBJ1-5; v_call: TRBV19; cdr3_aa: CASSMLTGPGNQPQHF; cdr3_nt: TGTGCCAGTAGTATGCTGACAGGGCCGGGAAATCAGCCCCAGCATTTT